A single sample gave rise to the 17 T cell receptor beta chains below, sequenced in a study of tissue T cells after allogeneic stem cell transplantation. Profiled with immunoSEQ multiplex PCR; TCRdb holds only in-frame clones, not every one. This sample yields approximately 10,000 clones, of which roughly 60% are seen a single time; more than 9% belongs to the top ten. Sequencing was performed on tissue from the jejunum, taken at autopsy. The receptors come from a woman aged 18-49 years with breast cancer.

V gene TRBV1 combines with J gene TRBJ1-1. TRBV1 is flagged as a pseudogene. The CDR3 length is 14 residues. The CDR3 bases are TGCACCAGCAGCCAGAGACGCCCGAACACTGAAGCTTTCTTT. This codes for CTSSQRRPNTEAFF.

This clone occurred once. The chain couples TRBV20-1 to TRBJ1-2; D is unclear. V was shortened by 7 bases and J by 6 bases, with 12 bases between the two germline ends. The CDR3 contains 11 residues. Germline-derived CDR1 and CDR2 are DFQATT and SNEGSKA (reference sequence). CDR3 loop: CSVDSVDGYTF. As DNA, the CDR3 is TGCAGTGTGGACTCCGTTGATGGCTACACCTTC.

The V call is TRBV4-3, the J call TRBJ1-1; tentative D call: TRBD1 (5 bases). Deletions cut 0 bases from V and 0 bases from J, with 11 bases between. This CDR3 comprises 16 residues. Germline CDR1 is LGHNA and CDR2 is YSLEER. The CDR3 reads CASSQDWDGMNTEAFF. DNA of the CDR3: TGCGCCAGCAGCCAAGATTGGGACGGCATGAACACTGAAGCTTTCTTT.

The chain combines TRBV5-5 with TRBJ1-5; no clear D gene. Trimming shortened V by 0 bases and J by 5 bases, and 12 bases separated the two germline ends. Germline CDR1 SGHKS, CDR2 YYEKEE (reference sequence). CDR3 length: 15 residues. CDR3 DNA sequence: TGTGCCAGCAGCTTGGATATAAGGGTAGATCAGCCCCAGCATTTT. Translating it yields CASSLDIRVDQPQHF.

The CDR3 sequence: CASSQLQDRGAFF. The CDR3 nucleotides read TGTGCCAGCAGCCAACTCCAGGACAGGGGGGCTTTCTTT. The V call is TRBV3-1 (or the pseudogene TRBV3-2), the J call TRBJ1-1, with TRBD1 matching 10 bases. Germline CDR1 and CDR2: LGHDT and YNNKEL (reference sequence). This CDR3 comprises 13 residues. V dropped 2 bases and J dropped 11; count of bases not matched to a gene: 5.

The chain uses TRBV6-4 and TRBJ2-7; D not certain. Germline V gene sequence: CDR1 MRHNA, CDR2 SNTAGT. The V end lost 2 bases, the J end lost 0 bases, and 11 bases lay between the germline ends. The CDR3 is 15 amino acids. CDR3 in amino acids: CASSDGMGSSYEQYF. In DNA form, the CDR3 reads TGTGCCAGCAGTGACGGGATGGGTAGCTCCTACGAGCAGTACTTC.

The chain carries TRBV28 and TRBJ2-2; the D is unclear. This CDR3 contains 12 residues. V was shortened by 3 bases and J by 7 bases, with 6 bases between the two germline ends. The germline CDR1 and CDR2 sequences are MDHEN and SYDVKM. The CDR3 DNA follows: TGTGCCAGCAGTTTTAGAATCGGGGAGCTGTTTTTT. Its protein is CASSFRIGELFF.

The chain links TRBV6-2 or TRBV6-3 to TRBJ1-1; 8 nucleotides align to TRBD1. The CDR3 spans 14 residues. CDR1 is MNHEY and CDR2 is SVGEGT in the germline V gene. Trimming at V came to 2 bases and at J to 1 base, leaving 0 bases not matched to a gene. CDR3 in amino acids: CASSYGTGNTEAFF. The CDR3 coding sequence is TGTGCCAGCAGTTACGGGACAGGGAACACTGAAGCTTTCTTT.

This clone was seen a few times. V and J are TRBV25-1 and TRBJ2-5; D is undetermined. The V gene lost 6 bases and the J gene lost 6 bases, with 8 bases spanning the gap. CDR3 length: 11 residues. Germline CDR1 reads MGHDK; CDR2 reads SYGVNS. CDR3 in DNA: TGTGCCAGCAGCCAAAAACAGACCCAGTACTTC. Protein: CASSQKQTQYF.

The chain combines TRBV2 with TRBJ2-2; D is undetermined. From germline, CDR1 is SNHLY and CDR2 FYNNEI. CDR3 length equals 14 residues. V dropped 2 bases and J dropped 0 bases, with 4 bases sitting between them. CDR3 coding DNA: TGTGCCAGCAGTGAACACCCGAACACCGGGGAGCTGTTTTTT. Its protein is CASSEHPNTGELFF.

This chain connects TRBV30 to TRBJ1-6, with D hard to call. This CDR3 spans 14 amino acids. Per the germline V gene, CDR1 is GTSNPN and CDR2 is SVGIG (reference sequence). Trimming stripped 7 bases from V and 4 bases from J, with 14 bases between. CDR3 loop: CASSSIRYNSPLHF. CDR3 DNA: TGTGCCTCTTCGTCGATCCGATATAATTCACCCCTCCACTTT.

V and J are TRBV7-8 and TRBJ2-4, with 11 positions matching TRBD1. The germline V gene encodes CDR1 SGHVS and CDR2 FQNEAQ. The CDR3 spans 15 residues. The V gene end was trimmed by 2 bases and the J gene end by 7 bases; junction bases not matched to a gene: 4. Written as DNA, the CDR3 is TGTGCCAGCAGCTTAACAGGACAGGGGGCGAACATTCAGTACTTC. Translated, it gives CASSLTGQGANIQYF.

V usage is TRBV27 and J usage is TRBJ1-2, with 8 bases aligning to TRBD1. Germline CDR1 is MNHEY and CDR2 is SMNVEV (reference sequence). The CDR3 contains 14 residues. J gave up 4 bases and V 6 bases, and 7 bases lay outside the gene matches. The CDR3 DNA is TGTGCCAGCAGCCTCCAGGGGGCAGGCTATGGCTACACCTTC. The encoded protein is CASSLQGAGYGYTF.

The rearrangement links TRBV19 to TRBJ1-2; 7 bases fit TRBD1. Germline V gene data show CDR1 as LNHDA and CDR2 as SQIVND (reference sequence). V dropped 4 bases and J dropped 0; count of bases not matched to a gene: 5. There are 15 residues in the CDR3. CDR3 in DNA: TGTGCCAGTAGTAGAGCGGGACAGCCTAACTATGGCTACACCTTC. It yields the protein CASSRAGQPNYGYTF.

This clone was seen only a few times. The CDR3 DNA reads as TGTGCCAGCAGTTCCCGACAGGGGGGGAACACCGGGGAGCTGTTTTTT. Its protein is CASSSRQGGNTGELFF. The V gene is TRBV28, the J gene TRBJ2-2; TRBD1 matches 9 bases. The trim removed 4 bases at V and 1 base at J, leaving 4 bases unmatched. The germline V gene has CDR1 MDHEN and CDR2 SYDVKM. The CDR3 is 16 amino acids. The complete variable domain, with remaining parts taken from reference TRBV28 and TRBJ2-2, reads DVKVTQSSRYLVKRTGEKVFLECVQDMDHENMFWYRQDPGLGLRLIYFSYDVKMKEKGDIPEGYSVSREKKERFSLILESASTNQTSMYLCASSSRQGGNTGELFFGEGSRLTVL.

The genes are TRBV19 and TRBJ1-1, with D perhaps TRBD1 (6 bases). The V gene's germline CDR1 is LNHDA and CDR2 SQIVND (reference sequence). This CDR3 spans 19 amino acids. The V and J ends lost 3 bases and 8 bases respectively, with 31 bases between them. The CDR3: CASSIGFVRRGGGLLEAFF. The CDR3 DNA is TGTGCCAGTAGTATCGGGTTTGTGAGGAGGGGCGGGGGCCTCTTAGAAGCTTTCTTT.

The J gene is TRBJ2-5, the V gene TRBV27; D is unresolved. Germline V lookup: CDR1 MNHEY, CDR2 SMNVEV (reference sequence). The CDR3 covers 13 residues. Deletions cut 3 bases from V and 1 base from J, with 6 bases between. CDR3: CASSFSFQETQYF. CDR3 DNA: TGTGCCAGCAGTTTCTCCTTCCAAGAGACCCAGTACTTC.